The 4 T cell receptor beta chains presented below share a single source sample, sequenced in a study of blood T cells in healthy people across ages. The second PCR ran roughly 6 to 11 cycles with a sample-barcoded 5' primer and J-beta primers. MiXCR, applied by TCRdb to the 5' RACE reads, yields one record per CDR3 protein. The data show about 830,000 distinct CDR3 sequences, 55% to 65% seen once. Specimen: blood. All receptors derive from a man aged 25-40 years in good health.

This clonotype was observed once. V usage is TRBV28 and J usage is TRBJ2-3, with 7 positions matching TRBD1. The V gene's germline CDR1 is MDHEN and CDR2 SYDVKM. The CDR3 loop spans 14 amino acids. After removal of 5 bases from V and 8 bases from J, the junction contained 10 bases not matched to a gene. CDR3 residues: CASSPGEGAGTQYF. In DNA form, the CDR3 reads TGTGCCAGCAGTCCCGGAGAGGGGGCGGGTACGCAGTATTTT.

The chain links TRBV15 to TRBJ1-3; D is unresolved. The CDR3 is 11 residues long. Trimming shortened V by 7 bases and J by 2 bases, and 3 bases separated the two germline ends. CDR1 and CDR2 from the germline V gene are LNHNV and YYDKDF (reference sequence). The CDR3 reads CATTAGNTIYF. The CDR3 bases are TGTGCCACCACGGCTGGAAACACCATATATTTT. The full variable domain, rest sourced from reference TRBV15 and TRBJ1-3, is DAMVIQNPRYQVTQFGKPVTLSCSQTLNHNVMYWYQQKSSQAPKLLFHYYDKDFNNEADTPDNFQSRRPNTSFCFLDIRSPGLGDTAMYLCATTAGNTIYFGEGSWLTVV.

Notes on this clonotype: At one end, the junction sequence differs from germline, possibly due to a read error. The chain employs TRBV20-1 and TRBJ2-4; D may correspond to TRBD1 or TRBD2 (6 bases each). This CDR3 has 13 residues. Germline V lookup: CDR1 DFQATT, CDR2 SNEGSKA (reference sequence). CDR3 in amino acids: CSARKGGKNTQYF. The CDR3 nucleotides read TGCAGTGCTAGAAAGGGGGGCAAAAACACTCAGTACTTC.

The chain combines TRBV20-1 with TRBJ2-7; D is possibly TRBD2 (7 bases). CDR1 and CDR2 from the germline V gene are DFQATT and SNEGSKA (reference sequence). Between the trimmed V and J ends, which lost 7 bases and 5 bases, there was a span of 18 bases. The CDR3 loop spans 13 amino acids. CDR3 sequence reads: CSGRTPGGDEQYF. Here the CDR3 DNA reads TGCAGTGGTAGGACCCCGGGGGGCGACGAGCAGTACTTC.